This T cell receptor (beta chain) emerged from a study of radiotherapy plus CTLA-4 blockade in lung cancer. The V end lost 5 bases, the J end lost 2 bases, and 7 bases lay between the germline ends. The CDR3 covers 12 residues. The V gene's germline CDR1 is WSHSY and CDR2 SAAADI. Method: immunoSEQ multiplex PCR; TCRdb's copy keeps in-frame clones and lacks some. The repertoire holds around 70,000 clones, over 75% seen once, with over 35% in the top ten. The chain employs TRBV10-2 and TRBJ2-7, with D perhaps TRBD1 (6 bases). The sample in question was peripheral blood, obtained from a patient treated with radiotherapy plus ipilimumab. This TCR derives from a human donor with non-small cell lung cancer that progressed on radiotherapy plus ipilimumab. CDR3 sequence (DNA): TGCGCCAGCAGTTCAGGGGCCTACGAGCAGTACTTC. Protein product: CASSSGAYEQYF.